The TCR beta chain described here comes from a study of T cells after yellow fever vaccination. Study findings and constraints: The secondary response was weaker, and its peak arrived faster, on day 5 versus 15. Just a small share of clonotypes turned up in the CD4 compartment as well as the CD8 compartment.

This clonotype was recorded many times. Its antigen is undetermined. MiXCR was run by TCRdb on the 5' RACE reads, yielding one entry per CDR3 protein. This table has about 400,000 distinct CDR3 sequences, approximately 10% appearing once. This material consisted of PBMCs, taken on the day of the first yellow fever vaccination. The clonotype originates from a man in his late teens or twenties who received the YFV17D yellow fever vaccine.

The chain's CDR3 is CASSLVQGTDTQYF. For the CDR3, the DNA is TGCGCCAGCAGTCTCGTCCAGGGCACAGATACGCAGTATTTT. The chain couples TRBV5-1 to TRBJ2-3; D remains unclear. Between the trimmed V and J ends, which lost 5 bases and 1 base, there was a span of 11 bases. CDR1 SGHRS and CDR2 YFSETQ come from the germline V gene. CDR3 length: 14 amino acids.